This TCR beta chain came from a study of blood T cell repertoires in COVID-19 (dated by TCRdb to 2020 to 2021). Concerning the study at large: The collaborator samples originated in the United States, Italy and Spain and spanned the acute and convalescent phases of COVID-19. The prospective study material was composed of cDNA or gDNA derived from T cells, B-cell-depleted T cells, or PBMCs. Deeply sampled blood TCRbeta repertoires from subjects exposed to, actively infected with, or recovered from COVID-19 were included in the dataset. The repertoires were made available in a free public database intended to serve as a resource for research on the immune response to SARS-CoV-2. Samples came from the ongoing ImmuneRACE study (first 160 participants) plus 1,254 subjects from 6 global collaborators. A de-identified subject ID, COVID-19 status, age in years and sex were almost always included in the sample metadata. Where available, HLA class I and class II types were obtained from metadata supplied by the sample provider rather than from assay-based typing.

Comment on this clone: The antigen it binds to is not known. Within one base of it there is no much larger clone, and no base qualities were kept.

Paper-wide results and their limitations: The amount of clinical and demographic metadata varied by source and participant and was provided uncurated.

Whole blood was collected in K2EDTA tubes by collaborating institutions according to the institutions' own protocols. Collaborator samples were shipped for TCRbeta analysis as frozen whole blood, isolated PBMCs, or DNA extracted from either sample type. TCRbeta CDR3 regions were amplified from genomic DNA by means of the immunoSEQ Assay, a bias-controlled multiplex PCR. The paper's data handling went like this. The number of nucleated cells in each sample was estimated by amplification of reference gene primers within the assay. Sequence reads were collapsed and filtered to measure the absolute abundance of every unique TCRbeta CDR3 rearrangement. For each sample, productive Simpson clonality was calculated by taking the square root of Simpson's diversity index across productive rearrangements. TCRdb holds this immuneACCESS table with in-frame rearrangements only. Some clones are missing; in checked studies, unresolved V genes explain under half, and the rest has no known cause. The DNA was the basis for D and trimming; V, J and clone size are from that table. For this sample the table gives about 70,000 clones, of which roughly 73% were detected only once. In total, the top ten clones hold 5% to 7.5% of the sample.

Sample: peripheral blood. This clonotype originated in an older woman with acute or convalescent COVID-19.

Here the CDR3 is given as CASRGQGATEAFF. The sequenced DNA: TGTGCCAGCAGGGGACAGGGGGCCACTGAAGCTTTCTTT. This chain is built from TRBV2 and TRBJ1-1; 12 central bases correspond to TRBD1. From the cysteine through the phenylalanine, the CDR3 covers 13 amino acids. Only the CDR3 part of the read is kept: 39 bases, read in frame from the first base. The junction shows trimming of 6 bases on V and 4 bases on J, and the gene matches do not reach 0 bases of it. CDR1 and CDR2, per the germline V gene, are SNHLY and FYNNEI.